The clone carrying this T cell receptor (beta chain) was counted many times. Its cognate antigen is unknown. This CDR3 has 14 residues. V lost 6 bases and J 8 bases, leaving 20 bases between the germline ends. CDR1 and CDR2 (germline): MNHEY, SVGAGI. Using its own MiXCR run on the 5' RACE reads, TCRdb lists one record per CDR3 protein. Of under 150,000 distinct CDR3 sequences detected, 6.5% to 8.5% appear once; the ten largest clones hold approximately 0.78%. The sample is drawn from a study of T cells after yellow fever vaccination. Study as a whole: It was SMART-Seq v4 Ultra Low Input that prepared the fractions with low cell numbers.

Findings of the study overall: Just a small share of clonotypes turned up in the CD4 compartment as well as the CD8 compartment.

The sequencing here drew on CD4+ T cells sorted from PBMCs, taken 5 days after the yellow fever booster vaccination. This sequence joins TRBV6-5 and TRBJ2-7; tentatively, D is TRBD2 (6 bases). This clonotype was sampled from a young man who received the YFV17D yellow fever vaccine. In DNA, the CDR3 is TGTGCCAGCAGAAATGGGGGGAGGATACGAAAGCAGTACTTC. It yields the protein CASRNGGRIRKQYF.